The 11 T cell receptor beta chains given below trace back to one sample, sequenced in a study of blood T cell repertoires in COVID-19. Profiling relied on immunoSEQ multiplex PCR, and the TCRdb table lists in-frame clones only, not all of them. The table has roughly 110,000 clones, 75% to 90% seen once. Sequenced input: peripheral blood. Receptors originate from a woman aged 55-69 years with COVID-19, enrolled during active disease.

V usage is TRBV2 and J usage is TRBJ1-6, with D hard to call. With 11 bases removed from V and 5 bases from J, the gap between germline ends came to 22 bases. There are 16 residues in the CDR3. Germline CDR1 is SNHLY and CDR2 is FYNNEI. The CDR3 sequence is CALSTPSGIDNSPLHF. The CDR3 nucleotides read TGTGCCCTCAGCACGCCTTCGGGAATAGATAATTCACCCCTCCACTTT.

This chain uses TRBV10-3 with TRBJ1-2; 8 nucleotides line up with TRBD1. The germline V gene encodes CDR1 ENHRY and CDR2 SYGVKD. The V gene end was trimmed by 5 bases and the J gene end by 6 bases; junction bases not matched to a gene: 5. The CDR3 consists of 13 residues. CDR3 amino acids: CAISQTGVHGYTF. CDR3 nucleotides: TGTGCCATCAGTCAGACAGGGGTCCATGGCTACACCTTC.

The rearrangement uses TRBV15 and TRBJ1-5; no firm D call. The CDR3 is made up of 11 amino acids. V was clipped by 3 bases and J by 11 bases, with 8 bases between them. The germline gives CDR1 LNHNV, CDR2 YYDKDF (reference sequence). CDR3 nucleotide sequence: TGTGCCACCAGCAGTACCGGGGCCCAGCATTTT. It specifies CATSSTGAQHF.

This sequence joins TRBV7-6 and TRBJ1-2, with D hard to call. The CDR3 runs to 15 residues. Trimming stripped 1 base from V and 8 bases from J, with 17 bases between. CDR1 is SGHVS and CDR2 is FNYEAQ in the germline V gene. The CDR3 reads CASSLGDTGPGGYTF. The DNA for the CDR3 is TGTGCCAGCAGCTTAGGAGACACCGGACCGGGAGGCTACACCTTC.

The genes are TRBV6-2 or TRBV6-3 and TRBJ1-2; D is perhaps TRBD1 (5 bases). V was trimmed by 0 bases and J by 6 bases, leaving 14 bases between them. The germline V gene has CDR1 MNHEY and CDR2 SVGEGT. This CDR3 has 15 residues. CDR3 in amino acids: CASSYSKKGINGYTF. In DNA, the CDR3 is TGTGCCAGCAGTTACTCGAAAAAGGGGATCAATGGCTACACCTTC.

This clone was detected only once. This chain joins TRBV4-3 and TRBJ2-3, with 10 bases fitting TRBD2. J gave up 2 bases and V 0 bases, and 11 bases lay outside the gene matches. From germline, CDR1 is LGHNA and CDR2 YSLEER. The CDR3 totals 19 residues. The chain's CDR3 is CASSQDFSPSGGYTDTQYF. Here the CDR3 DNA reads TGCGCCAGCAGCCAAGATTTCAGCCCTAGCGGGGGATACACAGATACGCAGTATTTT.

This CDR3 reads CASSYPAAGTEAFF. The CDR3 DNA is TGTGCCAGTAGTTACCCTGCCGCAGGAACTGAAGCTTTCTTT. The V call is TRBV19, the J call TRBJ1-1; D uncertain. V shed 5 bases and J shed 5 bases, with 15 bases lying between them. The CDR3 has 14 residues. Germline assignment: CDR1 LNHDA and CDR2 SQIVND (reference sequence).

V gene TRBV13 combines with J gene TRBJ1-1; TRBD1 agrees at 11 bases. J lost 1 base, V lost 4 bases, and 2 bases had no gene match. Germline lookup yields CDR1 PRHDT and CDR2 FYEKMQ (reference sequence). The CDR3 is 15 amino acids. The CDR3 DNA sequence: TGTGCCAGCAGCTGGGACAGGGGGGAGAACACTGAAGCTTTCTTT. Its protein product is CASSWDRGENTEAFF.

This sequence joins TRBV19 and TRBJ1-1; D is unresolved. V was clipped by 4 bases and J by 0 bases, with 9 bases between them. Germline V gene sequence: CDR1 LNHDA, CDR2 SQIVND (reference sequence). There are 14 residues in the CDR3. CDR3 amino acids: CASSTPRLNTEAFF. The CDR3 DNA sequence: TGTGCCAGTAGTACCCCCAGATTGAACACTGAAGCTTTCTTT.

V is TRBV7-9 and J is TRBJ1-1; a weak D match, TRBD1 (5 bases). Germline V gene lookup returns CDR1 SEHNR and CDR2 FQNEAQ (reference sequence). The CDR3 consists of 19 residues. Between the trimmed V and J ends, which lost 4 bases and 0 bases, there was a span of 24 bases. CDR3 loop: CASSSSRGWGGDVNTEAFF. The CDR3 DNA reads as TGTGCCAGCAGCTCTAGCCGGGGCTGGGGAGGGGATGTGAACACTGAAGCTTTCTTT. The variable domain in full, completed from reference TRBV7-9 and TRBJ1-1, reads DTGVSQNPRHKITKRGQNVTFRCDPISEHNRLYWYRQTLGQGPEFLTYFQNEAQLEKSRLLSDRFSAERPKGSFSTLEIQRTEQGDSAMYLCASSSSRGWGGDVNTEAFFGQGTRLTVV.

The rearrangement uses TRBV7-9 and TRBJ2-1; 7 bases line up with TRBD1. V was pared by 5 bases and J by 4 bases, with 8 bases of the junction left unmatched. The germline V gene has CDR1 SEHNR and CDR2 FQNEAQ (reference sequence). This CDR3 has 15 amino acids. CDR3 in amino acids: CASSPGTAYYNEQFF. CDR3 DNA: TGTGCCAGCAGCCCTGGGACAGCCTATTACAATGAGCAGTTCTTC.